This T cell receptor (beta chain) was obtained from a study of blood T cell repertoires in COVID-19. The protocol was immunoSEQ multiplex PCR, while the TCRdb copy is restricted to in-frame clones and leaves out a portion. The sample has approximately 140,000 clones, about 87% seen once. Participants had their cohort set by participant-reported clinical history. The clonotype originates from a middle-aged man in a cohort exposed to, infected with or recovered from COVID-19 (not recorded which). Sequencing was carried out using PBMCs or T cells enriched from blood (not recorded which).

Here the CDR3 DNA reads TGTGCCAGTAGTATGTGGCATCTGGGCAATCAGCCCCAGCATTTT. This codes for CASSMWHLGNQPQHF. The V gene is TRBV19, the J gene TRBJ1-5; D ambiguous. Germline CDR1 LNHDA, CDR2 SQIVND (reference sequence). This CDR3 has 15 amino acids. V lost 3 bases to trimming and J lost 2 bases, with 11 bases between them.